The entry that follows covers one TCR beta chain sequence. This sample was taken from a study of breast tumors, draining lymph nodes, adjacent tissues. CDR3 length equals 14 residues. The J segment lost 8 bases and the V segment lost 4 bases, leaving 4 bases of the junction unmatched. Germline V gene lookup returns CDR1 SGHKS and CDR2 YYEKEE (reference sequence). MiXCR, applied by TCRdb to the multiplex PCR reads, yields one record per CDR3 protein. The data contain 15,000 or so distinct CDR3 sequences, 45% to 60% of them singletons. The chain links TRBV5-5 to TRBJ1-4, with TRBD1 matching over 11 bases. The clonotype originates from a female donor with breast cancer. Some clones in this sample may be carry-over from other donors' samples. The material sequenced was tumor-adjacent breast tissue. The CDR3 sequence: CASSVDRGREKLFF. In DNA, the CDR3 is TGTGCCAGCAGCGTGGACAGGGGGCGGGAAAAACTGTTTTTT.